This is a list of T cell receptor beta chains from one sample in a study of CD8 T cells in Susac syndrome. TCRdb re-derived calls from the immunoSEQ multiplex PCR reads in MiXCR, one entry per CDR3 protein. The repertoire consists of roughly 84,000 distinct CDR3 sequences, with 90% to 97% occurring once and the leading ten covering approximately 0.42%. Sequenced input: CD8+ T cells from PBMCs. The receptors originated from a human donor with Susac syndrome. The CDR3 runs from the conserved cysteine through the conserved F or W. The D gene is left open where the match is weak. Some rows have no size entry. The others give once, few or many, or a class for an expanded clone.

size: .; D: TRBD1; V: TRBV9; J: TRBJ1-1; DNA: TGTGCCAGCAGCGTAGGGAACAGGGGGGCTGAAGCTTTCTTT; CDR3: CASSVGNRGAEAFF
size: .; D: TRBD1; V: TRBV29-1; J: TRBJ2-5; DNA: TGCAGCGTCTTAGCGACAGGGAGCGAAGAGACCCAGTACTTC; CDR3: CSVLATGSEETQYF
size: .; D: TRBD2; V: TRBV11-2; J: TRBJ2-7; DNA: TGTGCCAGCAGCTCTAGCGGGAGGGTCTACGAGCAGTACTTC; CDR3: CASSSSGRVYEQYF
size: .; D: .; V: TRBV14; J: TRBJ1-1; DNA: TGTGCCAGCAGCCATGGAAACACTGAAGCTTTCTTT; CDR3: CASSHGNTEAFF
size: .; D: .; V: TRBV15; J: TRBJ2-5; DNA: TGTGCCACCAGCAAAGGGACGACAAAAGAGACCCAGTACTTC; CDR3: CATSKGTTKETQYF
size: .; D: TRBD1; V: TRBV28; J: TRBJ2-2; DNA: TGTGCCAGCAGTCCCCGGGACAGGGGACTCACCGGGGAGCTGTTTTTT; CDR3: CASSPRDRGLTGELFF
size: .; D: .; V: TRBV9; J: TRBJ1-2; DNA: TGTGCCAGCAGCGTATGGTCCTACTATGGCTACACCTTC; CDR3: CASSVWSYYGYTF
size: .; D: TRBD1; V: TRBV5-1; J: TRBJ2-7; DNA: TGCGCCAGCAGCCCGCTACAAGACAGGGCTATACCTTACGAGCAGTACTTC; CDR3: CASSPLQDRAIPYEQYF
size: .; D: .; V: TRBV5-1; J: TRBJ1-5; DNA: TGCGCCAGCAGCCCACCGTATCAGCCCCAGCATTTT; CDR3: CASSPPYQPQHF
size: .; D: .; V: TRBV7-9; J: TRBJ1-2; DNA: TGTGCCAGCCTCCCCCCCCAAGCACATGGCTACACCTTC; CDR3: CASLPPQAHGYTF
size: once; D: .; V: TRBV20-1; J: TRBJ2-7; DNA: TGCAGTGCTAGACAGCTAGCAGCCTACGAGCAGTACTTC; CDR3: CSARQLAAYEQYF
size: .; D: TRBD2; V: TRBV9; J: TRBJ2-1; DNA: TGTGCCAGCAGCGAAGCGGGAGTGGGGTACAATGAGCAGTTCTTC; CDR3: CASSEAGVGYNEQFF
size: .; D: .; V: TRBV7-9; J: TRBJ2-3; DNA: TGTGCCAGCAGCTTAGTGGGTGGAGGAGATACGCAGTATTTT; CDR3: CASSLVGGGDTQYF
size: .; D: .; V: TRBV9; J: TRBJ2-7; DNA: TGTGCCAGCAGTTCAGCGGATTTCTCCTACGAGCAGTACTTC; CDR3: CASSSADFSYEQYF
size: .; D: TRBD2; V: TRBV20-1; J: TRBJ2-1; DNA: TGCAGTGCGAGATTCCAGACTAGCGGGATCCATGAGCAGTTCTTC; CDR3: CSARFQTSGIHEQFF
size: .; D: .; V: TRBV4-2; J: TRBJ2-6; DNA: TGTGCCAGCAGCCAGAAGGGGGGAGGTGGCTCTGGGGCCAACGTCCTGACTTTC; CDR3: CASSQKGGGGSGANVLTF
size: .; D: .; V: TRBV11-2; J: TRBJ2-6; DNA: TGTGCCAGCAGCTTTCTGGTGAGGAGGTCTGGGGCCAACGTCCTGACTTTC; CDR3: CASSFLVRRSGANVLTF
size: .; D: TRBD1; V: TRBV19; J: TRBJ2-1; DNA: TGTGCCAGTAGTATCGGGACAGTATACAATGAGCAGTTCTTC; CDR3: CASSIGTVYNEQFF
size: .; D: .; V: TRBV10-3; J: TRBJ2-5; DNA: TGTGCCATCAGTGAGTCCCATCAGGGGAGAGGGCAAGAGACCCAGTACTTC; CDR3: CAISESHQGRGQETQYF
size: .; D: .; V: TRBV7-2; J: TRBJ1-2; DNA: TGTGCCAGCACCGGAGGGGGGGAAATCTATGGCTACACCTTC; CDR3: CASTGGGEIYGYTF
size: few; D: TRBD1; V: TRBV27; J: TRBJ2-5; DNA: TGTGCCAGCAGTCCCAGGGGGCACGAGACCCAGTACTTC; CDR3: CASSPRGHETQYF
size: .; D: .; V: TRBV3-1; J: TRBJ2-1; DNA: TGTGCCAGCAGCCCGTCTAGCGTCAATGAGCAGTTCTTC; CDR3: CASSPSSVNEQFF
size: .; D: .; V: TRBV19; J: TRBJ1-1; DNA: TGTGCCAGTATTAGCCCGGCTGGGAACACTGAAGCTTTCTTT; CDR3: CASISPAGNTEAFF
size: .; D: .; V: TRBV5-6; J: TRBJ2-7; DNA: TGTGCCAGCAGCCTTCGACGGGGGACCTACGAGCAGTACTTC; CDR3: CASSLRRGTYEQYF
size: .; D: TRBD2; V: TRBV30; J: TRBJ2-3; DNA: TGTGCCTGGCTGCCACTAGCGGGGGCAGATACGCAGTATTTT; CDR3: CAWLPLAGADTQYF